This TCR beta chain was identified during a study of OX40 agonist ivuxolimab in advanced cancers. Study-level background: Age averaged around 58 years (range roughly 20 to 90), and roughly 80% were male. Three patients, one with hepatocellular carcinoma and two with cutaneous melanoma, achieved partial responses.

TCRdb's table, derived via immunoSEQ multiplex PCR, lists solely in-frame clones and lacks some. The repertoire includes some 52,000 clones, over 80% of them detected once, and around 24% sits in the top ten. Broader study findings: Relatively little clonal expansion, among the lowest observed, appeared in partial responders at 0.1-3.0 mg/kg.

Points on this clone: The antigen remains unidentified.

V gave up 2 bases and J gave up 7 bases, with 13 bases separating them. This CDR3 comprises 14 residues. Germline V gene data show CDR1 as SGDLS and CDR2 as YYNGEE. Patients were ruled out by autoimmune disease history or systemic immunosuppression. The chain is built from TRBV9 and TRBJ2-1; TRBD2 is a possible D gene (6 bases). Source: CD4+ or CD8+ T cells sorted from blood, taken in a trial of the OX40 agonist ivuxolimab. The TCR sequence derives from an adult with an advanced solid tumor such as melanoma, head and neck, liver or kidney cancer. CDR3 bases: TGTGCCAGCAGCGTGAGGGACGGGGGAAATGAGCAGTTCTTC. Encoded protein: CASSVRDGGNEQFF.